The text below deals with one T cell receptor (beta chain). Its antigen specificity is not known. The input lacks base qualities; no much larger clone sits a single base away. This record belongs to a study of CD8+ T cells in alopecia areata (dated by TCRdb to 2016 to 2019). Describing the broader study: Treated patients were enrolled in an open-label pilot trial of oral tofacitinib at 5 to 10 mg twice daily for moderate-to-severe alopecia areata. High-throughput TCRbeta sequencing was used to examine T cell clonal expansion in alopecia areata in both the C3H/HeJ mouse model and human patients. Biopsies were taken from tofacitinib-treated patients at baseline and again at 4 and 24 weeks into treatment, and several of those patients also had a later scalp biopsy. Tofacitinib was given for 6 to 18 months, followed by 6 months of follow-up off drug to assess delayed response and recurrence. On the human side, TCRbeta sequencing was run on scalp tissue and on sorted CD4+ and CD8+ peripheral blood T cells from healthy controls and from alopecia areata patients with either patchy or totalis/universalis disease. For the treated patients, the SALT score, which quantifies what percentage of scalp surface area is affected, served as the measure of disease severity. Clonality in the scalp was compared among normal scalp (n=4), patchy alopecia areata scalp (n=8), and alopecia totalis/universalis scalp (n=8). immunoSEQ multiplex PCR using 35 Vbeta forward primers and 13 Jbeta reverse primers was used to amplify TCRbeta CDR3 regions. RNA was extracted with the PAXgene miRNA kit for fixed scalp, the miRNeasy kit for PBMCs, and the RNeasy kit for mouse skin. What the research found in general, with its limitations: Compared with mice, TCR sequences shared between patients were less clear, possibly partly because of HLA diversity across the patient population. Scalp clonality and the number of expanded CD8+ clones among the top 100 scalp clones were significantly decreased by tofacitinib. Resident alphabeta T cells in normal human skin are also sequenced, complicating scalp TCR repertoire analysis, unlike mouse skin dominated by gammadelta T cells. Compared with normal scalp, lesional scalp had higher clonality and more expanded CD8+ clones, particularly in alopecia totalis/universalis, a pattern that suggests antigenic drive. During tofacitinib treatment, many expanded lesional clones remained in scalp and blood, and this persistence may partly explain relapse after treatment is stopped. The treated cohort was small, with a single nonresponder, so links between baseline CD8+ expansion and response need larger studies.

The intended sense of this specimen's time point label: 4 weeks on oral tofacitinib. The treatment or condition label for this specimen denotes: oral pan-JAK inhibitor, 5-10 mg twice daily. Lesional scalp punch biopsies and peripheral blood were obtained from alopecia areata patients. PBMCs were isolated by density centrifugation and stained for CD3, CD4 and CD8, after which CD4+ and CD8+ T cells were sorted on a FACSAria. The CDR3 sequence holds 13 residues, the cysteine and phenylalanine included. Just CDR3 DNA is preserved here, 39 bases in frame from base 1. The germline V gene specifies KGHSH as CDR1 and LQKENI as CDR2. Between the V and J ends, shortened by 3 bases and 1 base respectively, the junction contains 5 bases. The receptor library was made with the immunoSEQ multiplex PCR assay. RNA was extracted from all samples and reverse transcribed into cDNA, which served as template for TCR sequencing. First-strand cDNA was synthesized with SuperScript III using a 2:1 mix of oligo-dT and random hexamers. A synthetic immune receptor repertoire was used to measure amplification bias, and any remaining bias was corrected computationally. The study's processing was this. Raw reads were preprocessed to remove errors, and CDR3 was defined according to IMGT conventions as the region from the conserved cysteine to phenylalanine. Clonality was calculated as 1 minus Shannon entropy normalized by log2 of the number of productive unique TCRs. Whether each scalp clone was CD4 or CD8 was inferred by checking scalp TCRbeta sequences against the CD4 and CD8 repertoires from sorted blood. TCRdb took over this immuneACCESS table, retaining in-frame rearrangements with V and J assigned. Such tables are incomplete; in checked studies, under half of the missing clones stem from an unresolved V gene, and the remainder is unexplained. V, J and clone size derive from that table, while D and trimming were established from the DNA sequence. The sample table contains 90,000 to 150,000 clones; only one count was recorded for approximately 59% of them. The ten largest account for 30% of the sample.

The receptor was derived from a human donor with alopecia areata. The chain links TRBV18 with TRBJ2-3, with the identity of the D gene unclear. The sample here was CD8+ T cells sorted from blood, taken at week 4, from a patient treated with tofacitinib. CDR3 reads: CASSPEGTDTQYF. The DNA sequence is TGTGCCAGCTCACCCGAAGGCACAGATACGCAGTATTTT. Reference TRBV18 and TRBJ2-3 genes cover what lies past the CDR3, so the full variable domain is NAGVMQNPRHLVRRRGQEARLRCSPMKGHSHVYWYRQLPEEGLKFMVYLQKENIIDESGMPKERFSAEFPKEGPSILRIQQVVRGDSAAYFCASSPEGTDTQYFGPGTRLTVL.